The 17 T cell receptor beta chains reported below all come from one sample, sequenced in a study of blood T cell repertoires in COVID-19. The repertoire was sequenced with immunoSEQ multiplex PCR; TCRdb's copy has only in-frame clones and lacks some. The sample holds fewer than 300,000 clones, about 83% seen once. Sequenced input: peripheral blood. The receptors were sampled from a man of 80 years or more with acute or convalescent COVID-19.

The genes are TRBV19 and TRBJ2-2; the D is unclear. Germline CDR1 and CDR2: LNHDA and SQIVND (reference sequence). The V gene lost 3 bases and the J gene lost 1 base, with 6 bases spanning the gap. The CDR3 has 14 residues. The CDR3 coding sequence is TGTGCCAGTAGTATGGGCTTGAACACCGGGGAGCTGTTTTTT. This encodes CASSMGLNTGELFF.

The genes are TRBV24-1 and TRBJ2-5; D is perhaps TRBD2 (5 bases). CDR1 and CDR2 from the germline V gene are KGHDR and SFDVKD. The CDR3 covers 14 residues. V was cut by 4 bases and J by 3 bases, with 11 bases left in between. This chain's CDR3 is CATSDPGMKETQYF. CDR3 nucleotide sequence: TGTGCCACCAGTGACCCCGGGATGAAAGAGACCCAGTACTTC.

This clone was found once. The CDR3 region has the DNA TGTGCCAGCATGCAGGGGCGATATAATTCACCCCTCCACTTT. It yields the protein CASMQGRYNSPLHF. The rearrangement uses TRBV6-5 and TRBJ1-6, with D possibly TRBD1 on 6 matching bases. The length of the CDR3 is 14 residues. Trimming pared 7 bases from V and 4 bases from J, leaving 11 bases between. In germline, CDR1 is MNHEY, CDR2 SVGAGI.

This chain connects TRBV6-5 to TRBJ1-2; a weak D match, TRBD1 (6 bases). Between the trimmed V and J ends, which lost 8 bases and 6 bases, there was a span of 16 bases. Germline CDR1 MNHEY, CDR2 SVGAGI. The CDR3 has 13 residues. CDR3 nucleotides: TGTGCCAGCGCCCCAGGGGAGAGGCATGGCTACACCTTC. Amino acid sequence: CASAPGERHGYTF.

CDR3: CASSHSRDTSFEEQYF. The CDR3, as DNA: TGTGCCAGCAGCCACAGCCGGGACACCTCCTTCGAGGAGCAGTACTTC. V gene TRBV9 combines with J gene TRBJ2-7; D possibly corresponds to TRBD1 (6 bases). The V gene's germline CDR1 is SGDLS and CDR2 YYNGEE. The CDR3 contains 16 residues. Trimming removed 4 bases from V and 7 bases from J, with 24 bases in between. Combining the CDR3 with reference TRBV9 and TRBJ2-7 gives the whole variable domain DSGVTQTPKHLITATGQRVTLRCSPRSGDLSVYWYQQSLDQGLQFLIQYYNGEERAKGNILERFSAQQFPDLHSELNLSSLELGDSALYFCASSHSRDTSFEEQYFGPGTRLTVT.

This sequence joins TRBV2 and TRBJ2-2; a weak D match, TRBD2 (5 bases). Trimming pared 0 bases from V and 5 bases from J, leaving 10 bases between. The CDR3 has 15 residues. Germline V gene data show CDR1 as SNHLY and CDR2 as FYNNEI. The CDR3 sequence: CASSEALPGTGELFF. The CDR3 DNA reads as TGTGCCAGCAGTGAAGCGCTTCCGGGGACCGGGGAGCTGTTTTTT.

The rearrangement links TRBV7-3 to TRBJ2-3, with 10 bases fitting TRBD2. With 2 bases clipped from V and 6 bases from J, the junction kept 11 bases outside the gene matches. This CDR3 is built from 17 residues. CDR1 is SGHTA, CDR2 FQGTGA, per germline. CDR3: CASSLVGLAGARDTQYF. The CDR3 nucleotides read TGTGCCAGCAGCTTAGTAGGCCTAGCGGGAGCTAGGGATACGCAGTATTTT.

The chain links TRBV27 to TRBJ2-1; TRBD2 matches at 8 bases. Trimming at V came to 6 bases and at J to 4 bases, leaving 11 bases not matched to a gene. The CDR3 runs 16 residues. Looked up from germline, CDR1 is MNHEY and CDR2 is SMNVEV (reference sequence). In DNA form, the CDR3 reads TGTGCCAGCAGCGGAGAAAGGTCTAGCGGGTACAATGAGCAGTTCTTC. Translation: CASSGERSSGYNEQFF.

The V gene is TRBV6-5, the J gene TRBJ2-5; 11 nucleotides agree with TRBD2. J was trimmed by 4 bases and V by 6 bases; bases with no gene match: 4. Germline V CDR1 and CDR2: MNHEY, SVGAGI. The CDR3 runs 14 residues. The CDR3 DNA is TGTGCCAGCAGGACTAGCGGGGTCGGAGAGACCCAGTACTTC. Translation: CASRTSGVGETQYF.

The CDR3, as DNA: TGCGCCAGCAGCCCCGAATCTACGGCGGCTAGTCGGCACTACGAGCAGTACTTC. Its protein product is CASSPESTAASRHYEQYF. V and J are TRBV4-1 and TRBJ2-7; D remains unclear. The CDR3 runs 18 residues. The V gene lost 4 bases and the J gene lost 3 bases, with 25 bases spanning the gap. Germline CDR1 and CDR2: MGHRA and YSYEKL.

This clone has just a few counts. The chain is built from TRBV28 and TRBJ2-2; a weak D match, TRBD1 (6 bases). The V end was cut by 7 bases, the J end by 1 base, with 16 bases between. Germline-derived CDR1 and CDR2 are MDHEN and SYDVKM. This CDR3 is built from 16 residues. CDR3 protein: CASTLFGTLNTGELFF. CDR3 coding DNA: TGTGCCAGCACTCTCTTCGGGACACTGAACACCGGGGAGCTGTTTTTT.

The rearrangement uses TRBV3-1 (or the pseudogene TRBV3-2) and TRBJ1-6, with a weak D call TRBD1 (6 bases). With 3 bases removed from V and 10 bases from J, the gap between germline ends came to 10 bases. Germline V gives CDR1 LGHDT, CDR2 YNNKEL (reference sequence). The CDR3 is 13 amino acids. The chain's CDR3 is CASSQGAGSPLHF. The CDR3 region has the DNA TGTGCCAGCAGCCAGGGGGCCGGATCACCCCTCCACTTT.

V usage is TRBV28 and J usage is TRBJ2-7; D is possibly TRBD2 (5 bases). This CDR3 has 12 residues. V lost 8 bases to trimming and J lost 6 bases, with 14 bases between them. CDR1 and CDR2 from the germline V gene are MDHEN and SYDVKM. Here the CDR3 reads CASCRGPAEQYF. As DNA, the CDR3 is TGTGCCAGCTGCAGAGGGCCGGCCGAGCAGTACTTC.

The chain has TRBV7-9 and TRBJ1-2, with D hard to call. Germline CDR1 SEHNR, CDR2 FQNEAQ (reference sequence). The CDR3 extends over 13 amino acids. Trimming shortened V by 6 bases and J by 10 bases, and 18 bases separated the two germline ends. The CDR3 spells CASRPTNSDSYTF. The CDR3 nucleotides are TGTGCCAGCAGACCTACCAACTCGGACTCCTACACCTTC.

The chain combines TRBV11-2 with TRBJ2-7, with D unclear. Per the germline V gene, CDR1 is SGHAT and CDR2 is FQNNGV. The ends were cut back, 0 bases at V and 0 bases at J, with 9 bases in the middle. This CDR3 is built from 15 residues. CDR3 DNA: TGTGCCAGCAGCTTAGAAGGCGGATTCTCCTACGAGCAGTACTTC. Residues: CASSLEGGFSYEQYF.

The rearrangement uses TRBV30 and TRBJ2-7; the D gene is possibly TRBD2 (6 bases). V was pared by 0 bases and J by 9 bases, with 18 bases between. Looked up from germline, CDR1 is GTSNPN and CDR2 is SVGIG (reference sequence). The CDR3 has 14 residues. CDR3 DNA: TGTGCCTGGAGTGTAAGACCCGTACTGGAGGGGCAGTACTTC. Its protein product is CAWSVRPVLEGQYF.

The chain is built from TRBV9 and TRBJ1-2; possible D gene TRBD1, 6 bases. The CDR3 spans 16 residues. Germline V lookup: CDR1 SGDLS, CDR2 YYNGEE. V dropped 2 bases and J dropped 0 bases, with 14 bases sitting between them. CDR3 nucleotide sequence: TGTGCCAGCAGCGTCGAGGGGGTGAGGGCTAACTATGGCTACACCTTC. It specifies CASSVEGVRANYGYTF.